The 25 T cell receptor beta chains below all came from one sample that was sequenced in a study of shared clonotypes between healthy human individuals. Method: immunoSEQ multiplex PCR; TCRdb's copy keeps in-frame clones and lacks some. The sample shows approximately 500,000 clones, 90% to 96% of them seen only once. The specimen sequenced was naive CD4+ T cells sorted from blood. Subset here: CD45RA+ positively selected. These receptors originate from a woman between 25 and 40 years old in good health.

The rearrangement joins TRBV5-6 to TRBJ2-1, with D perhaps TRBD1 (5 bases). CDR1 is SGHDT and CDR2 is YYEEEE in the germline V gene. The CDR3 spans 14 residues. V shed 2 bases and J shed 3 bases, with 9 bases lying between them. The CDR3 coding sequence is TGTGCCAGCAGCTTCGGACAAAACTACAATGAGCAGTTCTTC. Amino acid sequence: CASSFGQNYNEQFF.

DNA for the CDR3: TGCGCCAGCAGCCAAACCAGGGAGGGATGGAATTCACCCCTCCACTTT. Its protein product is CASSQTREGWNSPLHF. The chain links TRBV4-1 to TRBJ1-6; possibly TRBD1 for D (5 bases). V shed 2 bases and J shed 7 bases, with 15 bases lying between them. Germline CDR1 and CDR2: MGHRA and YSYEKL. CDR3 length: 16 residues.

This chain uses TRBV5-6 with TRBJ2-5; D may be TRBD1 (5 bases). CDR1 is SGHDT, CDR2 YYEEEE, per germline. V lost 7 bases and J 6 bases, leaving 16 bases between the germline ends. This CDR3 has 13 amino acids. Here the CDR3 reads CASLKRQGQTQYF. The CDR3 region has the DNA TGTGCCAGCCTGAAGAGGCAGGGCCAGACCCAGTACTTC. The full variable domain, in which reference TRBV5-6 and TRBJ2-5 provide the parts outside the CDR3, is DAGVTQSPTHLIKTRGQQVTLRCSPKSGHDTVSWYQQALGQGPQFIFQYYEEEERQRGNFPDRFSGHQFPNYSSELNVNALLLGDSALYLCASLKRQGQTQYFGPGTRLLVL.

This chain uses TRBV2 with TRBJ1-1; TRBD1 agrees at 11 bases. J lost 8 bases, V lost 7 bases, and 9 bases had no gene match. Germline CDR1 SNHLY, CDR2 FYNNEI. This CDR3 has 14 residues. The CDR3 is CASKGQGVWGEAFF. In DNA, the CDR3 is TGTGCCAGCAAGGGACAGGGGGTTTGGGGAGAAGCTTTCTTT.

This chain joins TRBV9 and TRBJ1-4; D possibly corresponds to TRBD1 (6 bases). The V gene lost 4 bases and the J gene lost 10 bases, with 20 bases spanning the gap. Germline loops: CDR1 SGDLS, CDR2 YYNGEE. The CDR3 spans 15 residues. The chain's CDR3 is CASSPGVESPGKLFF. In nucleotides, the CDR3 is TGTGCCAGCAGCCCAGGGGTCGAATCTCCCGGAAAACTGTTTTTT.

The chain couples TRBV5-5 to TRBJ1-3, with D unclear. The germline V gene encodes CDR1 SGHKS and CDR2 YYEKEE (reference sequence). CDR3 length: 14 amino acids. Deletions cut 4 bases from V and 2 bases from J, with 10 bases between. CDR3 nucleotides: TGTGCCAGCAGCGGAGCGGTCACTGGAAACACCATATATTTT. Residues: CASSGAVTGNTIYF.

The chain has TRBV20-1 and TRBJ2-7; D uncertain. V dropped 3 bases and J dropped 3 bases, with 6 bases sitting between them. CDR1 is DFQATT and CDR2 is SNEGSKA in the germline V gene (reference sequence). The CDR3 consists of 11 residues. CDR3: CSARWDYEQYF. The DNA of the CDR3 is TGCAGTGCTAGGTGGGACTACGAGCAGTACTTC.

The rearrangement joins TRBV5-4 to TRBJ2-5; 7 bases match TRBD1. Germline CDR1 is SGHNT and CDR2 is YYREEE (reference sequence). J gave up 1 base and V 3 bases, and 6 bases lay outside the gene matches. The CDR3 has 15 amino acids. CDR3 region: CASSSSTGFQETQYF. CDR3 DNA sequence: TGTGCCAGCAGCTCCTCGACAGGGTTCCAAGAGACCCAGTACTTC.

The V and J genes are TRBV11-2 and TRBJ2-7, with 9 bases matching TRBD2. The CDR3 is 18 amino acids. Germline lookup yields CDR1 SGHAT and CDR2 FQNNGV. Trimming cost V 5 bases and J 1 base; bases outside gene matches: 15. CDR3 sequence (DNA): TGTGCCAGCAGCCCATACCCTCGGCGGGGGGGAGTGTCCTACGAGCAGTACTTC. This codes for CASSPYPRRGGVSYEQYF.

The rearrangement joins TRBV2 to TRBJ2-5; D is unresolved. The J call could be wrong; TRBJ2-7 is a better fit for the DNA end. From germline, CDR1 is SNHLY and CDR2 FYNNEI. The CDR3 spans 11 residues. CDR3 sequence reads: CASTEKSEQYF. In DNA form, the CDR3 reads TGTGCCAGCACGGAGAAGTCCGAGCAGTACTTC.

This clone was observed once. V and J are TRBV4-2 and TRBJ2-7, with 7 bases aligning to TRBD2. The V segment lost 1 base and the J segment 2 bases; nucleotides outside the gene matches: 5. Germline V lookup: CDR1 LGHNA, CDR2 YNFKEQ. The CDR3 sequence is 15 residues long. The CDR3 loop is CASSQGASGTYEQYF. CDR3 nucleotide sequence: TGTGCCAGCAGCCAAGGAGCTAGCGGCACCTACGAGCAGTACTTC.

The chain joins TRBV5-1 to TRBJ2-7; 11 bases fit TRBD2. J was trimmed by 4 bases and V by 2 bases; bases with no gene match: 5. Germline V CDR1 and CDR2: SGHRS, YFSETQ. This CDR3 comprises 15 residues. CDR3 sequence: CASSFTGTSGYEQYF. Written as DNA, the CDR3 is TGCGCCAGCAGCTTCACCGGGACTAGCGGATACGAGCAGTACTTC.

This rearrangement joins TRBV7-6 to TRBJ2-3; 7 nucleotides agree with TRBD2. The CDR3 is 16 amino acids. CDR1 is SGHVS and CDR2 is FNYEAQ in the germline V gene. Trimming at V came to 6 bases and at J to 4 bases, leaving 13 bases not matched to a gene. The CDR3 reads CASSRHPTGLPDTQYF. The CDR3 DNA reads TGTGCCAGCAGTCGCCACCCCACGGGACTACCAGATACGCAGTATTTT. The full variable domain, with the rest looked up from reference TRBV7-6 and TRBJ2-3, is GAGVSQSPRYKVTKRGQDVALRCDPISGHVSLYWYRQALGQGPEFLTYFNYEAQQDKSGLPNDRFSAERPEGSISTLTIQRTEQRDSAMYRCASSRHPTGLPDTQYFGPGTRLTVL.

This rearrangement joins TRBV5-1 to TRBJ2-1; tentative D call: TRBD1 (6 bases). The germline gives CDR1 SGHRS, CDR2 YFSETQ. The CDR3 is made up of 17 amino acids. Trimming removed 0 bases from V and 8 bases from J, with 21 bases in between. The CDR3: CASSLDRESLKVDEQFF. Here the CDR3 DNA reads TGCGCCAGCAGCTTGGACAGGGAAAGTCTAAAGGTCGATGAGCAGTTCTTC.

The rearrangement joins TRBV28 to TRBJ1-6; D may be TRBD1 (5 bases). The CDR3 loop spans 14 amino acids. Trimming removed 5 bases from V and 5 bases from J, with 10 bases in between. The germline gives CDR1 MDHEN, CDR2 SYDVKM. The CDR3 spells CASSPGTDNSPLHF. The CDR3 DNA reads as TGTGCCAGCAGTCCCGGGACGGATAATTCACCCCTCCACTTT.

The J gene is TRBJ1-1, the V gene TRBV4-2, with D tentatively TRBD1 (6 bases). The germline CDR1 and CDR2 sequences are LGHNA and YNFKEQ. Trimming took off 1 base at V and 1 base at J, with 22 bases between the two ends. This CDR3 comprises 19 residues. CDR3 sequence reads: CASSQVTGRGAVRNTEAFF. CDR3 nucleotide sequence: TGTGCCAGCAGCCAAGTAACGGGGCGGGGGGCGGTCAGGAACACTGAAGCTTTCTTT.

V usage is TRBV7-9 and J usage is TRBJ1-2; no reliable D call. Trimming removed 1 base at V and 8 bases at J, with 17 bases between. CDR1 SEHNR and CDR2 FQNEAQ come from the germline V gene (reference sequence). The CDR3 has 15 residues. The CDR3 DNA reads TGTGCCAGCAGCTTAGTTCCGTCCAAGGCGGTCGGCTACACCTTC. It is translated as CASSLVPSKAVGYTF.

The CDR3 sequence is CASSFRGPNTGELFF. CDR3 nucleotides: TGTGCCAGCAGTTTTCGGGGTCCGAACACCGGGGAGCTGTTTTTT. The chain recombines TRBV28 with TRBJ2-2, with D maybe TRBD2 (5 bases). V lost 3 bases and J lost 0, with 8 bases in between. Germline V gene data show CDR1 as MDHEN and CDR2 as SYDVKM. CDR3 length equals 15 residues.

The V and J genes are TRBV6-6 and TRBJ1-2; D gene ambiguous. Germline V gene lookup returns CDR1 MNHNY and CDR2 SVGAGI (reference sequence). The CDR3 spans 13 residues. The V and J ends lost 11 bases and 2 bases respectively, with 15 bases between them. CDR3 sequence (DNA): TGTGCCGGAGGCGACGGAACAAACTATGGCTACACCTTC. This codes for CAGGDGTNYGYTF.

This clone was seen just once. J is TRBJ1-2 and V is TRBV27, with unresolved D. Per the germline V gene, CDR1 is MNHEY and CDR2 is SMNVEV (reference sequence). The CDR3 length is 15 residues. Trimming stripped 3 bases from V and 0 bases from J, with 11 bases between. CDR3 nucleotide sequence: TGTGCCAGCAGTTTCAAGGGCCGAGCTAACTATGGCTACACCTTC. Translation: CASSFKGRANYGYTF.

DNA for the CDR3: TGCGCCAGCAGCCAAGATCCGATATGGACTACCGGGGAGCTGTTTTTT. Translating gives CASSQDPIWTTGELFF. V is TRBV4-1 and J is TRBJ2-2, with D perhaps matching TRBD2 (5 bases). The V and J ends lost 0 bases and 5 bases respectively, with 13 bases between them. Per germline, CDR1 MGHRA and CDR2 YSYEKL. The CDR3 covers 16 residues.

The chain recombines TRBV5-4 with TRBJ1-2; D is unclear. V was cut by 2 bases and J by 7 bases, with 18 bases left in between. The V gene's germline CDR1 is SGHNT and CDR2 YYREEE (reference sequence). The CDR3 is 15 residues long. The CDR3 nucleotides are TGTGCCAGCAGCTTCGGGGAAGGATTTTCTGGTGGCTACACCTTC. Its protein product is CASSFGEGFSGGYTF. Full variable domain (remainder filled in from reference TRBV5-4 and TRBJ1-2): ETGVTQSPTHLIKTRGQQVTLRCSSQSGHNTVSWYQQALGQGPQFIFQYYREEENGRGNFPPRFSGLQFPNYSSELNVNALELDDSALYLCASSFGEGFSGGYTFGSGTRLTVV.

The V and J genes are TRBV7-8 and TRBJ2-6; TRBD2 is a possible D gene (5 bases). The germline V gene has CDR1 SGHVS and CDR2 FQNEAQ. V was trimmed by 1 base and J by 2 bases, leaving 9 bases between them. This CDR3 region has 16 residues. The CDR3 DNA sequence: TGTGCCAGCAGCTTAGTTGAGGGCCCTGGGGCCAACGTCCTGACTTTC. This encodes CASSLVEGPGANVLTF. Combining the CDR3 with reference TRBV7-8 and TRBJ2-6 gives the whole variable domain GAGVSQSPRYKVAKRGQDVALRCDPISGHVSLFWYQQALGQGPEFLTYFQNEAQLDKSGLPSDRFFAERPEGSVSTLKIQRTQQEDSAVYLCASSLVEGPGANVLTFGAGSRLTVL.

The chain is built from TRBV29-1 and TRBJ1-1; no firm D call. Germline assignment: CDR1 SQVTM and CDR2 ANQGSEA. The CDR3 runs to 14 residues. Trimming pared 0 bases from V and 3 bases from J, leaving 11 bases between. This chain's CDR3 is CSVEEGWRYTEAFF. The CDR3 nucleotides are TGCAGCGTTGAAGAAGGGTGGAGGTACACTGAAGCTTTCTTT.

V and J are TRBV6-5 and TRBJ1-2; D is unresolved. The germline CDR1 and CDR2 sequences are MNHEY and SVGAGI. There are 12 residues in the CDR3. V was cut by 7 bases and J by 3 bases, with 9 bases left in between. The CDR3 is CASINKDYGYTF. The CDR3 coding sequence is TGTGCCAGCATCAACAAGGACTATGGCTACACCTTC.